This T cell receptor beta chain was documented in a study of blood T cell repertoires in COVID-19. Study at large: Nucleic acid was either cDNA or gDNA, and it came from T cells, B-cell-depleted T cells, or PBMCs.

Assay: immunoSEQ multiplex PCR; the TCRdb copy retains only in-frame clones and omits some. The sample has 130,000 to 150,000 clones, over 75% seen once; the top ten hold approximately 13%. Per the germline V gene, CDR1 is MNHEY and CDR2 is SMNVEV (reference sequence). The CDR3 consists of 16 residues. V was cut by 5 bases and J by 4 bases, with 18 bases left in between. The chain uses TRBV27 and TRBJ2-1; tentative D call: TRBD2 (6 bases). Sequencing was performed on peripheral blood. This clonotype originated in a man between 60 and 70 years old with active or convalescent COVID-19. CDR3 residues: CASSVLLAGRYNEQFF. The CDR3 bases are TGTGCCAGCAGTGTCCTCCTTGCGGGGCGTTACAATGAGCAGTTCTTC.